Sequencing of this T cell receptor beta chain was carried out in a study of blood T cells in healthy people across ages. For the second PCR, which ran for about 6 to 12 cycles, a sample-barcoded 5' primer and a J-beta primer mix were used. MiXCR was run by TCRdb on the 5' RACE reads, yielding one entry per CDR3 protein. The sample shows around 500,000 distinct CDR3 sequences, about 27% of them seen only once. The amount of total RNA extracted per sample was at least 5.5 micrograms. The CDR3 runs 15 residues. The germline CDR1 and CDR2 sequences are SGDLS and YYNGEE. V was clipped by 0 bases and J by 3 bases, with 11 bases between them. Study-level findings and limits: Estimates of diversity drawn from one million T cells were considered underestimates.

Comments on this clonotype: Its antigen remains unidentified.

Another study also made use of these data, one on T cells of mothers and their children. As that study records: At a rate of roughly 1.4 ug per 15 ul, cDNA synthesis received all of the extracted RNA. Related pairs of mothers and children showed slightly higher, non-significant overlap versus unrelated pairs.

The material sequenced was blood. The chain recombines TRBV9 with TRBJ2-3; possible D gene TRBD1, 6 bases. This clonotype was sampled from a boy younger than 10 in good health. CDR3 sequence (DNA): TGTGCCAGCAGCGTAGCAGGGGAGTTTACAGATACGCAGTATTTT. Its translation: CASSVAGEFTDTQYF.